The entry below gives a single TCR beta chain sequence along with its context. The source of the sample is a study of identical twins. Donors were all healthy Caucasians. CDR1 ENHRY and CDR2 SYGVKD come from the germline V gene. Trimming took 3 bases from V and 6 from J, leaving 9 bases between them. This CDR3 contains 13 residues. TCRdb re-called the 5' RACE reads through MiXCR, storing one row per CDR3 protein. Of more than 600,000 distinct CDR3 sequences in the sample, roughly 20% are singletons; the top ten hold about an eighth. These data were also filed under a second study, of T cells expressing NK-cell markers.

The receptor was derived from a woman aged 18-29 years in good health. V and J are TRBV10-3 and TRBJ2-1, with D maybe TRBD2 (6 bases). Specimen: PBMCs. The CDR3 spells CAISDRRGNEQFF. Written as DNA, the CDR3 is TGTGCCATCAGTGACCGGAGGGGCAATGAGCAGTTCTTC.